The clone carrying this TCR beta chain was detected many times. Diagnosis of hyperthyroidism was new in patients aged 18 to 65, and its duration was under 2 months. Trimming took 7 bases from V and 4 from J; bases not matched to a gene: 12. The CDR3 sequence is 16 residues long. Germline CDR1 and CDR2: LNHDA and SQIVND (reference sequence). TCR beta CDR3 region amplification was performed from RNA transcripts. A set of HTBI primers served as the primers for a first-round RT-PCR of the TCR CDR3. MiXCR, run by TCRdb on the multiplex PCR reads, gives a single entry per CDR3 protein. Of approximately 640,000 distinct CDR3 sequences in the sample, 17% were seen once. These data are taken from a study of T cells in Graves' hyperthyroidism and ophthalmopathy.

The specimen sequenced was blood. This sequence was found in a man in his fifties or sixties with Graves' hyperthyroidism. V is TRBV19 and J is TRBJ2-7; 11 bases are shared with TRBD2. This CDR3 reads CASNARGGTSGYEQYF. CDR3 nucleotide sequence: TGTGCCAGTAACGCCCGAGGGGGGACTAGCGGATACGAGCAGTACTTC. Variable domain in full (rest from reference TRBV19 and TRBJ2-7): DGGITQSPKYLFRKEGQNVTLSCEQNLNHDAMYWYRQDPGQGLRLIYYSQIVNDFQKGDIAEGYSVSREKKESFPLTVTSAQKNPTAFYLCASNARGGTSGYEQYFGPGTRLTVT.